This TCR beta chain was identified in a study of tumor and adjacent non-tumor tissue in lung cancer. Study-level background: Patients comprised over 9 adenocarcinoma, a couple of squamous cell carcinoma and 1 small cell lung cancer. Each sample yielded some 4 million productive TCRbeta reads on average.

This CDR3 is built from 13 residues. A word on this clonotype: One end of the junction is discordant with germline, which a read error may explain.

A modified ARM-PCR protocol with three rounds of nested PCR amplified TCRbeta. TCRdb analysed the multiplex PCR reads with MiXCR anew, one entry per CDR3 protein. The sample contains about 86,000 distinct CDR3 sequences, 76% of which appear only once. No cell sorting was done before RNA was extracted from the tissue. This non-tumor lung sample came from over 3 cm beyond the tumor edge. This receptor was identified in a woman in her forties or fifties with non-small cell lung cancer. This rearrangement joins TRBV12-3 or TRBV12-4 to TRBJ2-2, with unresolved D. Sample: distant non-tumor lung tissue. CDR3 DNA sequence: TGTGTCAGCAGGTTAGGTGGGGTTGGGGAGCTGTTTTTT. Translation gives CVSRLGGVGELFF.